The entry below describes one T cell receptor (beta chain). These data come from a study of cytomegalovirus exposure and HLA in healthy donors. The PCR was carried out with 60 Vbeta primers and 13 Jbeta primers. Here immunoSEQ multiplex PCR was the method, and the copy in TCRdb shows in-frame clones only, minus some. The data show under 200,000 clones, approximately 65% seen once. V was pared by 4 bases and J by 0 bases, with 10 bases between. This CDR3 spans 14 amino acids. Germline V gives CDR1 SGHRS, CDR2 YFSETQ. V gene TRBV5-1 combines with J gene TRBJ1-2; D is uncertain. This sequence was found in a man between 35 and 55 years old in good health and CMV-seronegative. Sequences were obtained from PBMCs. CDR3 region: CASSRFSSNYGYTF. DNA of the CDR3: TGCGCCAGCAGCCGGTTTTCATCTAACTATGGCTACACCTTC.